The 21 T cell receptor beta chains below come from one sample, sequenced in a study of blood T cells in healthy people across ages. Primed by a sample-barcoded 5' primer and a J-beta primer mix, a second PCR proceeded for 7 to 11 cycles. TCRdb fed the 5' RACE reads into MiXCR, producing one record per CDR3 protein. The table includes about 800,000 distinct CDR3 sequences, 20% to 25% detected once. These same records also appear under a second study, on T cells of mothers and their children.

The sample taken for sequencing was blood. All receptors come from a boy aged 5-17 years in good health.

This chain links TRBV3-1 with TRBJ2-3, with unresolved D. V was cut by 0 bases and J by 8 bases, with 12 bases left in between. The germline gives CDR1 LGHDT, CDR2 YNNKEL (reference sequence). The CDR3 is 14 amino acids. The CDR3 reads CASSQDVGMSTQYF. The CDR3 coding sequence is TGTGCCAGCAGCCAAGATGTGGGGATGTCTACGCAGTATTTT.

The chain carries TRBV7-2 and TRBJ2-2, with 10 bases lining up with TRBD2. V lost 4 bases and J lost 3; bases outside the gene matches: 8. The CDR3 runs to 17 residues. Germline CDR1 is SGHTA and CDR2 is FQGNSA. The CDR3 region is CASSSFSSGRYTGELFF. The CDR3 region has the DNA TGTGCCAGCAGCTCCTTCAGTAGCGGGAGGTACACCGGGGAGCTGTTTTTT.

V gene TRBV5-1 combines with J gene TRBJ2-6; D not certain. From germline, CDR1 is SGHRS and CDR2 YFSETQ. The CDR3 extends over 15 amino acids. Trimming shortened V by 4 bases and J by 0 bases, and 8 bases separated the two germline ends. For the CDR3, the DNA is TGCGCCAGCAGCCAAAGTCCCTCTGGGGCCAACGTCCTGACTTTC. It yields the protein CASSQSPSGANVLTF.

There are a few counts of this clonotype. The junction departs from the called germline gene at one end, perhaps through a read error. J is TRBJ2-7 and V is TRBV6-6; D may be TRBD1 (6 bases). The CDR3 runs to 14 residues. Germline lookup yields CDR1 MNHNY and CDR2 SVGAGI (reference sequence). The CDR3 protein is CASTRGQEPYEQYF. The CDR3 DNA follows: TGCGCCAGCACCAGGGGACAAGAACCCTACGAGCAGTACTTC.

This clonotype showed up just a few times. This sequence joins TRBV6-1 and TRBJ1-1; 8 bases are shared with TRBD1. The V gene's germline CDR1 is MNHNS and CDR2 SASEGT. Germline trimming cut 6 bases from V and 0 bases from J; bases unmatched to any gene: 3. The CDR3 is made up of 14 amino acids. The CDR3 sequence: CASSSGGLNTEAFF. CDR3 in DNA: TGTGCCAGCAGCTCAGGGGGCTTGAACACTGAAGCTTTCTTT.

The chain links TRBV29-1 to TRBJ2-4; unclear D gene. CDR3 length: 12 amino acids. The germline gives CDR1 SQVTM, CDR2 ANQGSEA. The CDR3 protein is CSVLEDENIQYF. The CDR3 DNA reads TGCAGTGTTCTGGAAGATGAAAACATTCAGTACTTC.

CDR3 coding DNA: TGTGCCAGTTCGACAGGGGGAGAAGCTATGCGCTACACCTTC. This codes for CASSTGGEAMRYTF. V usage is TRBV28 and J usage is TRBJ1-2, with TRBD1 identical over 9 bases. J gave up 9 bases and V 9 bases, and 14 bases lay outside the gene matches. The CDR3 consists of 14 residues. Germline V gives CDR1 MDHEN, CDR2 SYDVKM.

This clonotype was found a few times. The V call is TRBV7-9, the J call TRBJ2-3, with D unresolved. The CDR3 is made up of 14 amino acids. V lost 1 base, J lost 3 bases, and 8 bases lay in between. Germline CDR1 is SEHNR and CDR2 is FQNEAQ (reference sequence). For the CDR3, the DNA is TGTGCCAGCAGCTTAGGGAGAAGGACAGATACGCAGTATTTT. It codes for CASSLGRRTDTQYF.

This chain joins TRBV6-2 or TRBV6-3 and TRBJ2-5; D may be TRBD1 or TRBD2 (5 bases each). The end of the DNA is better explained by TRBJ2-1, so the J call may be wrong. CDR1 MNHEY and CDR2 SVGEGT come from the germline V gene. The CDR3 has 13 residues. CDR3 in amino acids: CASSYSLGPEQFF. The CDR3 DNA reads TGTGCCAGCAGTTACTCCTTGGGACCTGAGCAGTTCTTC.

A few counts support this clonotype. The chain employs TRBV28 and TRBJ2-5, with 11 bases identical to TRBD1. The J call could be wrong; TRBJ2-1 is a better fit for the DNA end. This CDR3 is built from 12 residues. Germline assignment: CDR1 MDHEN and CDR2 SYDVKM. This chain's CDR3 is CASSWTGGAQFF. In DNA form, the CDR3 reads TGTGCCAGCAGTTGGACAGGGGGCGCGCAGTTCTTC.

As to this clonotype: The germline gene is not matched at one end of the junction; a read error may be the cause. This chain joins TRBV6-5 and TRBJ2-7; D not resolved. Germline V gene sequence: CDR1 MNHEY, CDR2 SVGAGI. This CDR3 has 13 residues. CDR3 region: CASSSPASYEQYF. CDR3 coding DNA: TGCGCCAGCAGTTCGCCGGCCAGTTACGAGCAGTACTTC.

CDR3 loop: CASIGSADTRETQYF. The DNA of the CDR3 is TGTGCCAGCATCGGCTCGGCCGATACTAGAGAGACCCAGTACTTC. The chain is built from TRBV7-2 and TRBJ2-5, with D perhaps matching TRBD2 (5 bases). The germline V and J ends were trimmed by 7 bases and 4 bases, with 19 bases remaining between them. Germline-derived CDR1 and CDR2 are SGHTA and FQGNSA. The CDR3 consists of 15 residues.

This clonotype was recorded a few times. The rearrangement uses TRBV3-1 and TRBJ1-4; 11 nucleotides match TRBD1. The CDR3 has 16 amino acids. Germline CDR1 LGHDT, CDR2 YNNKEL (reference sequence). V was clipped by 3 bases and J by 7 bases; unmatched bases: 7. CDR3 DNA sequence: TGTGCCAGCAGCCAGGGACAGGGGGAAATTTTTGAAAAACTGTTTTTT. It codes for CASSQGQGEIFEKLFF. The full variable domain, rest sourced from reference TRBV3-1 and TRBJ1-4, is DTAVSQTPKYLVTQMGNDKSIKCEQNLGHDTMYWYKQDSKKFLKIMFSYNNKELIINETVPNRFSPKSPDKAHLNLHINSLELGDSAVYFCASSQGQGEIFEKLFFGSGTQLSVL.

This clonotype was observed a handful of times. The rearrangement links TRBV4-1 to TRBJ2-7, with 9 nucleotides matching TRBD2. The CDR3 spans 16 residues. Germline V gene lookup returns CDR1 MGHRA and CDR2 YSYEKL. With V trimmed by 8 bases and J by 2 bases, 13 bases remained unmatched. Here the CDR3 DNA reads TGCGCCAGCCGGGGAGGGGCGGGAGGGCCTCCCTACGAGCAGTACTTC. Translated, it gives CASRGGAGGPPYEQYF.

This rearrangement joins TRBV7-9 to TRBJ1-3, with D perhaps matching TRBD1 (5 bases). V gave up 2 bases and J gave up 0 bases, with 17 bases separating them. This CDR3 is 18 amino acids long. CDR1 is SEHNR, CDR2 FQNEAQ, per germline (reference sequence). The CDR3, as DNA: TGTGCCAGCAGCTTACCCCTCGCGAGGGACGACTCTGGAAACACCATATATTTT. Its protein product is CASSLPLARDDSGNTIYF.

This rearrangement joins TRBV20-1 to TRBJ2-5; 7 positions agree with TRBD1. The CDR3 runs to 14 residues. CDR1 is DFQATT and CDR2 is SNEGSKA in the germline V gene (reference sequence). Trimming removed 3 bases from V and 2 bases from J; junction bases left unmatched: 6. CDR3 bases: TGCAGTGCTAGCCTCCGGGACAGTCAAGAGACCCAGTACTTC. Its translation is CSASLRDSQETQYF.

This clonotype was observed many times. V usage is TRBV2 and J usage is TRBJ1-2; unclear D gene. Germline assignment: CDR1 SNHLY and CDR2 FYNNEI. The ends were cut back, 6 bases at V and 3 bases at J, with 11 bases in the middle. This CDR3 has 13 residues. The CDR3 spells CASRMDGDYGYTF. The CDR3 nucleotides read TGTGCCAGCAGGATGGACGGAGACTATGGCTACACCTTC.

Worth noting for this clonotype: One end of the junction does not line up with germline, which may come from a read error. The CDR3 loop reads CSVEDGKLNTEAFF. CDR3 in DNA: TGCAGCGTGGAAGACGGGAAACTGAACACTGAAGCTTTCTTT. V is TRBV29-1 and J is TRBJ1-1; the D is unclear. Germline V CDR1 and CDR2: SQVTM, ANQGSEA. This CDR3 spans 14 amino acids.

The rearrangement joins TRBV4-2 to TRBJ1-4; TRBD1 might be the D (5 bases). Deletions cut 1 base from V and 9 bases from J, with 9 bases between. Per germline, CDR1 LGHNA and CDR2 YNFKEQ. This CDR3 is built from 13 residues. The CDR3 nucleotides read TGTGCCAGCAGCCAAGCGGGGGGGAAAAAACTGTTTTTT. This encodes CASSQAGGKKLFF.

The V gene is TRBV5-1, the J gene TRBJ2-1; TRBD2 matches at 11 bases. The CDR3 is 17 amino acids. The germline CDR1 and CDR2 sequences are SGHRS and YFSETQ. The V gene end was trimmed by 2 bases and the J gene end by 3 bases; junction bases not matched to a gene: 7. CDR3: CASSFGLAGGGYNEQFF. The CDR3 DNA reads as TGCGCCAGCAGCTTCGGGCTAGCGGGGGGCGGCTACAATGAGCAGTTCTTC.

The rearrangement links TRBV7-9 to TRBJ1-1, with 7 nucleotides matching TRBD1. The CDR3 has 15 residues. J lost 0 bases, V lost 5 bases, and 6 bases had no gene match. From germline, CDR1 is SEHNR and CDR2 FQNEAQ (reference sequence). CDR3 amino acids: CASSAHRGMNTEAFF. In DNA, the CDR3 is TGTGCCAGCAGCGCCCACAGGGGAATGAACACTGAAGCTTTCTTT. Drawing the rest from reference TRBV7-9 and TRBJ1-1, the complete variable domain is DTGVSQNPRHKITKRGQNVTFRCDPISEHNRLYWYRQTLGQGPEFLTYFQNEAQLEKSRLLSDRFSAERPKGSFSTLEIQRTEQGDSAMYLCASSAHRGMNTEAFFGQGTRLTVV.